These 20 T cell receptor beta chains originate from one sample sequenced in a study of blood T cell repertoires in COVID-19. Only in-frame clones appear in the TCRdb table, and some are missing; sequencing was by immunoSEQ multiplex PCR. Here the sample spans approximately 100,000 clones, less than 85% being singletons. Material: peripheral blood. The receptor source for this set is an elderly man with acute or convalescent COVID-19.

The chain recombines TRBV9 with TRBJ1-2; D is possibly TRBD1 (6 bases). The CDR3 contains 14 residues. V was clipped by 0 bases and J by 4 bases, with 10 bases between them. Germline V gene sequence: CDR1 SGDLS, CDR2 YYNGEE. CDR3 in amino acids: CASSVDDRTYGYTF. DNA for the CDR3: TGTGCCAGCAGCGTAGATGACAGGACCTATGGCTACACCTTC.

The rearrangement uses TRBV19 and TRBJ1-1; D is uncertain. Trimming removed 5 bases at V and 6 bases at J, with 13 bases between. The CDR3 covers 13 residues. CDR1 is LNHDA and CDR2 is SQIVND in the germline V gene (reference sequence). The CDR3 loop reads CASSLPGAAEAFF. CDR3 DNA sequence: TGTGCCAGTAGTCTCCCAGGAGCGGCTGAAGCTTTCTTT.

This chain uses TRBV19 with TRBJ2-7; weak D call: TRBD2 (6 bases). V was trimmed by 8 bases and J by 7 bases, leaving 15 bases between them. The CDR3 has 12 residues. Germline V gives CDR1 LNHDA, CDR2 SQIVND (reference sequence). The CDR3 loop is CASSPGGSEQYF. The CDR3 DNA is TGTGCCAGTTCTCCCGGAGGGAGTGAGCAGTACTTC.

A single count supports this clone. V usage is TRBV19 and J usage is TRBJ2-7, with 7 bases identical to TRBD2. The CDR3 covers 14 residues. Germline V lookup: CDR1 LNHDA, CDR2 SQIVND (reference sequence). The junction had 4 bases not matched to a gene; V was cut back by 3 bases and J by 2 bases. The CDR3 coding sequence is TGTGCCAGTAGTATTGGAGGGAGGGCCTACGAGCAGTACTTC. This codes for CASSIGGRAYEQYF. Based on the CDR3 plus reference TRBV19 and TRBJ2-7, the full variable domain is DGGITQSPKYLFRKEGQNVTLSCEQNLNHDAMYWYRQDPGQGLRLIYYSQIVNDFQKGDIAEGYSVSREKKESFPLTVTSAQKNPTAFYLCASSIGGRAYEQYFGPGTRLTVT.

The chain joins TRBV6-5 to TRBJ2-7; the D is unclear. The CDR3 spans 12 residues. Germline CDR1 reads MNHEY; CDR2 reads SVGAGI. Trimming shortened V by 2 bases and J by 5 bases, and 7 bases separated the two germline ends. The CDR3 here is CASSYTTNEQYF. Written as DNA, the CDR3 is TGTGCCAGCAGTTACACTACCAACGAGCAGTACTTC.

J is TRBJ2-5 and V is TRBV28, with a possible D match to TRBD2 (6 bases). V lost 2 bases and J lost 6, with 7 bases in between. Germline CDR1 MDHEN, CDR2 SYDVKM. The CDR3 runs 12 residues. CDR3 sequence: CASSLGRKTQYF. DNA for the CDR3: TGTGCCAGCAGTTTAGGGAGGAAGACCCAGTACTTC.

This clone was counted only a few times. This chain connects TRBV6-5 to TRBJ2-2; D gene uncertain. V was pared by 2 bases and J by 5 bases, with 6 bases between. Germline V gives CDR1 MNHEY, CDR2 SVGAGI. CDR3 length equals 13 residues. CDR3 amino acids: CASSYQITGELFF. The CDR3 DNA sequence: TGTGCCAGCAGTTACCAGATTACCGGGGAGCTGTTTTTT.

V is TRBV9 and J is TRBJ2-3, with TRBD2 matching over 7 bases. V trimming: 0 bases; J trimming: 0 bases; junction bases outside the gene matches: 4. CDR1 and CDR2 from the germline V gene are SGDLS and YYNGEE. The CDR3 loop spans 16 amino acids. The CDR3 reads CASSVAGGRSTDTQYF. The CDR3 DNA reads TGTGCCAGCAGCGTAGCTGGCGGGAGAAGCACAGATACGCAGTATTTT.

The chain is built from TRBV29-1 and TRBJ1-1; a weak D match, TRBD1 (5 bases). This CDR3 has 13 residues. From germline, CDR1 is SQVTM and CDR2 ANQGSEA. V was pared by 7 bases and J by 5 bases, with 17 bases between. CDR3 residues: CSAKGALRTEAFF. CDR3 DNA: TGCAGCGCGAAAGGGGCATTGAGGACTGAAGCTTTCTTT.

The chain recombines TRBV5-1 with TRBJ1-1, with 12 bases identical to TRBD1. This CDR3 is built from 16 residues. Trimming at V came to 4 bases and at J to 5 bases, leaving 9 bases not matched to a gene. CDR1 is SGHRS, CDR2 YFSETQ, per germline. The CDR3 is CASSPGQGALGTEAFF. In DNA form, the CDR3 reads TGCGCCAGCAGCCCGGGACAGGGGGCGCTGGGGACTGAAGCTTTCTTT.

The rearrangement uses TRBV28 and TRBJ1-3; possibly TRBD1 for D (6 bases). The V end was cut by 4 bases, the J end by 0 bases, with 13 bases between. The CDR3 contains 16 residues. Germline V gives CDR1 MDHEN, CDR2 SYDVKM. CDR3 in DNA: TGTGCCAGCAGTTCCCCGCAGGGGTTCTCTGGAAACACCATATATTTT. Residues: CASSSPQGFSGNTIYF.

The chain combines TRBV10-2 with TRBJ2-3, with a tentative D call TRBD2 (6 bases). This CDR3 is 15 amino acids long. Looked up from germline, CDR1 is WSHSY and CDR2 is SAAADI. V lost 1 base and J lost 1, with 9 bases in between. The CDR3 DNA sequence: TGCGCCAGCAGTGAGTTGCGGGATCGCACAGATACGCAGTATTTT. Its translation is CASSELRDRTDTQYF.

The rearrangement joins TRBV19 to TRBJ2-7, with 12 bases identical to TRBD2. V lost 7 bases, J lost 2 bases, and 6 bases stayed unmatched. The germline V gene has CDR1 LNHDA and CDR2 SQIVND (reference sequence). The CDR3 runs 15 residues. The DNA of the CDR3 is TGTGCCAGTACCTACCGGACTAGCGGGGCCTACGAGCAGTACTTC. Translating it yields CASTYRTSGAYEQYF.

V usage is TRBV25-1 and J usage is TRBJ1-2; tentatively, D is TRBD1 (6 bases). The CDR3 contains 14 residues. V shed 4 bases and J shed 8 bases, with 17 bases lying between them. Germline CDR1 is MGHDK and CDR2 is SYGVNS. The CDR3 reads CASSALTGSMGYTF. In nucleotides, the CDR3 is TGTGCCAGCAGTGCCCTAACAGGGTCTATGGGCTACACCTTC.

This clone was counted a single time. The V and J genes are TRBV7-3 and TRBJ2-1; 14 positions agree with TRBD2. Germline CDR1 and CDR2: SGHTA and FQGTGA. The CDR3 has 18 amino acids. V lost 2 bases and J lost 6; bases outside the gene matches: 9. The CDR3 DNA follows: TGTGCCAGCAGCTTAGCCAGGGGGACTAGCGGGAGTATCAATGAGCAGTTCTTC. It codes for CASSLARGTSGSINEQFF.

The genes are TRBV28 and TRBJ2-1; D may be TRBD2 (6 bases). The germline V and J ends were trimmed by 5 bases and 9 bases, with 11 bases remaining between them. Germline lookup yields CDR1 MDHEN and CDR2 SYDVKM. The CDR3 contains 12 residues. The CDR3 DNA reads as TGTGCCAGCAGTCTATACGGGGGTGAGCAGTTCTTC. Encoded protein: CASSLYGGEQFF.

This sequence joins TRBV30 and TRBJ2-3; a possible D gene is TRBD1 (5 bases). The CDR3 has 13 residues. The V and J ends lost 2 bases and 4 bases respectively, with 10 bases between them. Germline-derived CDR1 and CDR2 are GTSNPN and SVGIG (reference sequence). The CDR3 sequence: CAWSPGNADTQYF. Written as DNA, the CDR3 is TGTGCCTGGAGTCCAGGGAACGCAGATACGCAGTATTTT.

The chain recombines TRBV10-3 with TRBJ1-1, with D perhaps TRBD1 (6 bases). Germline V lookup: CDR1 ENHRY, CDR2 SYGVKD. CDR3 length: 13 amino acids. V lost 5 bases, J lost 1 base, and 8 bases lay in between. CDR3 sequence reads: CAISPRGNTEAFF. The DNA for the CDR3 is TGTGCCATCAGTCCCAGGGGGAACACTGAAGCTTTCTTT.

The rearrangement links TRBV7-2 to TRBJ2-7; 9 positions agree with TRBD1. Germline V gene data show CDR1 as SGHTA and CDR2 as FQGNSA. With V trimmed by 5 bases and J by 3 bases, 2 bases remained unmatched. This CDR3 contains 13 residues. The CDR3 DNA follows: TGTGCCAGCAGCACAGGGGGCCTCTACGAGCAGTACTTC. Translating gives CASSTGGLYEQYF. The full variable domain, rest sourced from reference TRBV7-2 and TRBJ2-7, is GAGVSQSPSNKVTEKGKDVELRCDPISGHTALYWYRQSLGQGLEFLIYFQGNSAPDKSGLPSDRFSAERTGGSVSTLTIQRTQQEDSAVYLCASSTGGLYEQYFGPGTRLTVT.

The J gene is TRBJ2-5, the V gene TRBV27; no firm D call. The germline V gene encodes CDR1 MNHEY and CDR2 SMNVEV (reference sequence). V dropped 5 bases and J dropped 5 bases, with 12 bases sitting between them. This CDR3 is built from 13 residues. The CDR3 sequence: CASSESAPETQYF. DNA of the CDR3: TGTGCCAGCAGTGAATCAGCGCCTGAGACCCAGTACTTC.